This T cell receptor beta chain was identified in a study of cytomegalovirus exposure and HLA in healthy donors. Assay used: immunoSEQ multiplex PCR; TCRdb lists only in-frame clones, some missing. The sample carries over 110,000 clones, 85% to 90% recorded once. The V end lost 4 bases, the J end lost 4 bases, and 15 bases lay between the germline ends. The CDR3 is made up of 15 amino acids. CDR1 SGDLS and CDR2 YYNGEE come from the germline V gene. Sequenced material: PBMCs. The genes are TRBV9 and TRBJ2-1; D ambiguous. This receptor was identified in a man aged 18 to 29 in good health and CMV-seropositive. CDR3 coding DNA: TGTGCCAGCAGCACCAAGGAGTATACTTACAATGAGCAGTTCTTC. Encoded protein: CASSTKEYTYNEQFF.